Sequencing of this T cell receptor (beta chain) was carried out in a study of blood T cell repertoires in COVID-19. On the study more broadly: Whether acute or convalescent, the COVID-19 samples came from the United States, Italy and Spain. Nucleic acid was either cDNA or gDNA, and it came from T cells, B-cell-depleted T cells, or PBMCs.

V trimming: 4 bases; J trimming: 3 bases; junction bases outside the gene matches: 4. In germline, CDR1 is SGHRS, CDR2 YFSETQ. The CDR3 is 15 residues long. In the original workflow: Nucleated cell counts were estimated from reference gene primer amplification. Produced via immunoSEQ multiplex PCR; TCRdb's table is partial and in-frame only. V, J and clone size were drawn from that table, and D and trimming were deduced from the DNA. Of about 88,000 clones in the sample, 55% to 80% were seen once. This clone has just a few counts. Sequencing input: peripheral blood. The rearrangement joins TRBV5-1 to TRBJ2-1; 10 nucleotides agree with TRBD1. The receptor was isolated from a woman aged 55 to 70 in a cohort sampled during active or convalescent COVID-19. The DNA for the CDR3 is TGCGCCAGCAGCCCGGGACAGGGGATCTACAATGAGCAGTTCTTC. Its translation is CASSPGQGIYNEQFF.